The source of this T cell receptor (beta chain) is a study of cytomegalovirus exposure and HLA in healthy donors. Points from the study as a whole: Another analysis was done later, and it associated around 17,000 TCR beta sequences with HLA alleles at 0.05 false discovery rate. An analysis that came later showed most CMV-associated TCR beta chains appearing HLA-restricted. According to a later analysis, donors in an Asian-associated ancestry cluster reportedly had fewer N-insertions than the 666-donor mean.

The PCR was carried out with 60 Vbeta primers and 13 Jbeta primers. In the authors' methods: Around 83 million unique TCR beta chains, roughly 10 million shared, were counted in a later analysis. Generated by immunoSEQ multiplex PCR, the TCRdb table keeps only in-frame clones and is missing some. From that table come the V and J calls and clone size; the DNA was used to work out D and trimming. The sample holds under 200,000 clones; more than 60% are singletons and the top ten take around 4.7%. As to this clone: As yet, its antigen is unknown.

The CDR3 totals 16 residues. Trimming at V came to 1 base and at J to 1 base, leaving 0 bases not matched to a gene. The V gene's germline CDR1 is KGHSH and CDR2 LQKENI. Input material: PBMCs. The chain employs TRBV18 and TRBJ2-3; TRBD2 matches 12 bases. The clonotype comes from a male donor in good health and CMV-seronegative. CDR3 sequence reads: CASSPRLAGGTDTQYF. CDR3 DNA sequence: TGTGCCAGCTCACCACGACTAGCGGGGGGCACAGATACGCAGTATTTT.